The 21 T cell receptor beta chains below all came from one sample that was sequenced in a study of CD8+CD57+ T cells in acquired aplastic anemia. All sequencing subjects had displayed CD8+CD57+ cell expansion on flow cytometry. Genomic DNA provided the template from which TCR beta VDJ and CDR3 profiles were obtained. MiXCR, applied by TCRdb to the reads, yields one record per CDR3 protein. The sample holds under 250,000 distinct CDR3 sequences, 65% seen once. Sequenced material: sorted CD4+, CD8+, or CD8+CD57+ T cells (not recorded which) from PBMCs. These receptors came from a human donor with aplastic anemia.

This clonotype was observed a handful of times. CDR3 DNA sequence: TGTGCCAGCCTTCCTTGGACAGAACAAGAGACCCAGTACTTC. It yields the protein CASLPWTEQETQYF. The chain joins TRBV2 to TRBJ2-5; tentatively, D is TRBD1 (6 bases). Deletions cut 8 bases from V and 2 bases from J, with 15 bases between. The CDR3 contains 14 residues. Germline V gene data show CDR1 as SNHLY and CDR2 as FYNNEI.

This clonotype came up once. The chain employs TRBV14 and TRBJ2-2; D gene ambiguous. Germline assignment: CDR1 SGHDN and CDR2 FVKESK. The CDR3 covers 14 residues. Trimming took 1 base from V and 5 from J, leaving 8 bases between them. This CDR3 reads CASSQVWGTGELFF. Written as DNA, the CDR3 is TGTGCCAGCAGCCAAGTTTGGGGTACCGGGGAGCTGTTTTTT.

The V call is TRBV20-1, the J call TRBJ2-3; 7 bases are shared with TRBD2. V gave up 1 base and J gave up 4 bases; unmatched junction bases: 5. The CDR3 is 14 amino acids. Germline V gives CDR1 DFQATT, CDR2 SNEGSKA (reference sequence). CDR3 DNA: TGCAGTGCTAGAGTCCAGCGGGGCTCAGATACGCAGTATTTT. This encodes CSARVQRGSDTQYF.

V usage is TRBV7-8 and J usage is TRBJ2-1; D remains unclear. Germline V gives CDR1 SGHVS, CDR2 FQNEAQ. V shed 8 bases and J shed 4 bases, with 15 bases lying between them. The CDR3 runs 14 residues. CDR3 DNA: TGTGCCAGCTCACCACGTCCAGTTTACAATGAGCAGTTCTTC. Its protein is CASSPRPVYNEQFF. Based on the CDR3 plus reference TRBV7-8 and TRBJ2-1, the full variable domain is GAGVSQSPRYKVAKRGQDVALRCDPISGHVSLFWYQQALGQGPEFLTYFQNEAQLDKSGLPSDRFFAERPEGSVSTLKIQRTQQEDSAVYLCASSPRPVYNEQFFGPGTRLTVL.

In this sample, this clonotype turned up a few times. The gene calls are TRBV5-1 and TRBJ1-6; D is ambiguous. The CDR3 extends over 15 amino acids. The V end was cut by 0 bases, the J end by 7 bases, with 11 bases between. In germline, CDR1 is SGHRS, CDR2 YFSETQ. CDR3 DNA: TGCGCCAGCAGCTTGGGTCAATCCCCCAATTCACCCCTCCACTTT. It codes for CASSLGQSPNSPLHF. The full variable domain, with the rest looked up from reference TRBV5-1 and TRBJ1-6, is KAGVTQTPRYLIKTRGQQVTLSCSPISGHRSVSWYQQTPGQGLQFLFEYFSETQRNKGNFPGRFSGRQFSNSRSEMNVSTLELGDSALYLCASSLGQSPNSPLHFGNGTRLTVT.

This chain connects TRBV7-8 to TRBJ2-7; tentative D call: TRBD2 (6 bases). CDR3 length equals 14 residues. Germline CDR1 reads SGHVS; CDR2 reads FQNEAQ. Trimming left V 0 bases short and J 2 bases short, with 8 bases between. The CDR3: CASSLARGTYEQYF. Here the CDR3 DNA reads TGTGCCAGCAGCTTAGCCCGGGGGACCTACGAGCAGTACTTC.

V and J are TRBV7-6 and TRBJ2-3; 8 nucleotides agree with TRBD2. Germline trimming cut 5 bases from V and 4 bases from J; bases unmatched to any gene: 11. Germline V gives CDR1 SGHVS, CDR2 FNYEAQ. This CDR3 spans 16 amino acids. CDR3: CASSLLAGIVADTQYF. CDR3 DNA: TGTGCCAGCAGCCTTTTAGCGGGAATCGTTGCAGATACGCAGTATTTT.

This clonotype was seen once. The chain combines TRBV20-1 with TRBJ1-2; D gene unclear. V was pared by 0 bases and J by 8 bases, with 7 bases between. Germline CDR1 is DFQATT and CDR2 is SNEGSKA (reference sequence). The CDR3 runs 11 residues. CDR3 DNA sequence: TGCAGTGCTAGAGAAATAGGGGGCTACACCTTC. Translation: CSAREIGGYTF.

The chain couples TRBV7-6 to TRBJ2-2; 10 nucleotides align to TRBD1. J was trimmed by 4 bases and V by 4 bases; bases with no gene match: 6. This CDR3 has 16 amino acids. Germline assignment: CDR1 SGHVS and CDR2 FNYEAQ. The CDR3 spells CASSSRTGGVTGELFF. DNA for the CDR3: TGTGCCAGCAGCTCACGGACAGGGGGAGTCACCGGGGAGCTGTTTTTT.

CDR3 sequence reads: CASSLVRTGGQNYGYTF. In DNA form, the CDR3 reads TGTGCCAGCAGCTTGGTTAGGACAGGGGGCCAGAACTATGGCTACACCTTC. The rearrangement links TRBV7-2 to TRBJ1-2, with TRBD1 identical over 11 bases. The CDR3 contains 17 residues. The V and J ends lost 3 bases and 2 bases, in that order; junction bases with no gene match: 8. Germline V gene data show CDR1 as SGHTA and CDR2 as FQGNSA. Full variable domain (outside the CDR3, taken from reference TRBV7-2 and TRBJ1-2): GAGVSQSPSNKVTEKGKDVELRCDPISGHTALYWYRQSLGQGLEFLIYFQGNSAPDKSGLPSDRFSAERTGGSVSTLTIQRTQQEDSAVYLCASSLVRTGGQNYGYTFGSGTRLTVV.

The chain uses TRBV29-1 and TRBJ1-1, with 9 bases that match TRBD1. J gave up 1 base and V 6 bases, and 6 bases lay outside the gene matches. This CDR3 comprises 14 residues. Germline V gene sequence: CDR1 SQVTM, CDR2 ANQGSEA. The CDR3 bases are TGCAGCGTGCACAGGGGGCCGGGGAACACTGAAGCTTTCTTT. Protein product: CSVHRGPGNTEAFF.

There are many counts of this clonotype. The chain couples TRBV5-1 to TRBJ1-1, with D possibly being TRBD1 (6 bases). Trimming left V 1 base short and J 0 bases short, with 7 bases between. The CDR3 has 14 residues. The V gene's germline CDR1 is SGHRS and CDR2 YFSETQ. DNA for the CDR3: TGCGCCAGCAGCTTGACAGGGATGAACACTGAAGCTTTCTTT. Its protein product is CASSLTGMNTEAFF.

The chain carries TRBV7-3 and TRBJ2-4; tentative D call: TRBD1 (5 bases). CDR3 size: 12 residues. V was pared by 2 bases and J by 14 bases, with 13 bases between. Germline assignment: CDR1 SGHTA and CDR2 FQGTGA. The CDR3 is CASSLPGHGEYF. The CDR3 DNA is TGTGCCAGCAGCTTACCAGGACACGGTGAGTACTTC.

V and J are TRBV19 and TRBJ2-7; no clear D. The CDR3 is 12 amino acids. Trimming took off 7 bases at V and 2 bases at J, with 9 bases between the two ends. Germline-derived CDR1 and CDR2 are LNHDA and SQIVND (reference sequence). CDR3 in amino acids: CASTNGTYEQYF. In DNA, the CDR3 is TGTGCCAGTACAAACGGAACCTACGAGCAGTACTTC. Filled out from reference TRBV19 and TRBJ2-7, the complete variable domain reads DGGITQSPKYLFRKEGQNVTLSCEQNLNHDAMYWYRQDPGQGLRLIYYSQIVNDFQKGDIAEGYSVSREKKESFPLTVTSAQKNPTAFYLCASTNGTYEQYFGPGTRLTVT.

The chain carries TRBV5-1 and TRBJ2-3, with TRBD2 as a possible D gene (5 bases). Trimming pared 1 base from V and 0 bases from J, leaving 18 bases between. This CDR3 has 18 residues. From germline, CDR1 is SGHRS and CDR2 YFSETQ. The CDR3 here is CASSLMGSVGPSTDTQYF. CDR3 nucleotide sequence: TGCGCCAGCAGCTTGATGGGGAGCGTAGGGCCTAGCACAGATACGCAGTATTTT.

The CDR3 coding sequence is TGCAGCGTACGGACAGGCGACTATGGCTACACCTTC. Amino acid sequence: CSVRTGDYGYTF. The chain couples TRBV29-1 to TRBJ1-2; 7 bases line up with TRBD1. This CDR3 is built from 12 residues. Unmatched junction bases numbered 4, after V lost 6 bases and J lost 3 bases. From germline, CDR1 is SQVTM and CDR2 ANQGSEA.

The V and J genes are TRBV10-3 and TRBJ1-1; unclear D gene. Trimming stripped 3 bases from V and 1 base from J, with 6 bases between. This CDR3 spans 13 amino acids. The V gene's germline CDR1 is ENHRY and CDR2 SYGVKD. This chain's CDR3 is CAISDRWNTEAFF. The CDR3, as DNA: TGTGCCATCAGTGATAGGTGGAACACTGAAGCTTTCTTT.

This clonotype occurred a few times. The chain's CDR3 is CASSVGTDTGELFF. The CDR3 DNA is TGTGCCAGCAGCGTCGGGACAGACACCGGGGAGCTGTTTTTT. V gene TRBV9 combines with J gene TRBJ2-2; TRBD1 aligns across 7 bases. Trimming removed 2 bases from V and 3 bases from J; junction bases left unmatched: 1. The germline V gene encodes CDR1 SGDLS and CDR2 YYNGEE. The CDR3 is 14 residues long. The full variable domain, in which reference TRBV9 and TRBJ2-2 provide the parts outside the CDR3, is DSGVTQTPKHLITATGQRVTLRCSPRSGDLSVYWYQQSLDQGLQFLIQYYNGEERAKGNILERFSAQQFPDLHSELNLSSLELGDSALYFCASSVGTDTGELFFGEGSRLTVL.

The gene calls are TRBV2 and TRBJ2-3; 7 bases agree with TRBD2. The CDR3 covers 18 residues. Per the germline V gene, CDR1 is SNHLY and CDR2 is FYNNEI. The trim removed 4 bases at V and 2 bases at J, leaving 15 bases unmatched. The CDR3 nucleotides are TGTGCCAGCAGTGTGGGCGGGAGAGCCTCCCCTTTCACAGATACGCAGTATTTT. Its translation is CASSVGGRASPFTDTQYF.

In its sample, this clonotype was seen a few times. The CDR3 is CSAGPGLAGGLRNTDTQYF. CDR3 DNA: TGCAGTGCTGGACCGGGACTAGCGGGAGGGCTGCGCAACACAGATACGCAGTATTTT. This sequence joins TRBV20-1 and TRBJ2-3, with 16 bases lining up with TRBD2. Looked up from germline, CDR1 is DFQATT and CDR2 is SNEGSKA (reference sequence). This CDR3 is built from 19 residues. J lost 2 bases, V lost 5 bases, and 13 bases had no gene match.

In regard to this clonotype: The junction does not match germline at one end; this may be a read error. The J gene is TRBJ1-5, the V gene TRBV20-1, with D possibly being TRBD1 (6 bases). The germline V gene encodes CDR1 DFQATT and CDR2 SNEGSKA (reference sequence). This CDR3 region has 15 residues. CDR3 residues: CSASPGHQTNQPRHF. As DNA, the CDR3 is TGCAGTGCTAGCCCGGGACACCAAACCAATCAGCCCCGGCATTTT.